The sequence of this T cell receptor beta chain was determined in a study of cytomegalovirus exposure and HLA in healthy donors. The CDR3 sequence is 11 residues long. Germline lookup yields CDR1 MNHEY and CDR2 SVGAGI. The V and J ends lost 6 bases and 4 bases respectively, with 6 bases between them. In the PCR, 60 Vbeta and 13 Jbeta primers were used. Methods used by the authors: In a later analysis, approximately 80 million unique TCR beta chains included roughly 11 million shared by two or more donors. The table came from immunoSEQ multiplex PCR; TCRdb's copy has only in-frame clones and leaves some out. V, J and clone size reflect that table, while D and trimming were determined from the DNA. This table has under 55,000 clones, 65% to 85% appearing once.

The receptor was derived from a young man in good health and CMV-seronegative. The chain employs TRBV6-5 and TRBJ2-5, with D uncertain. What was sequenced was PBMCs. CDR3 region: CASSWAETQYF. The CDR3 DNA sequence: TGTGCCAGCAGCTGGGCAGAGACCCAGTACTTC.